Listed here is a single TCR beta chain. Its antigen is currently unknown. The length of the CDR3 is 17 residues. The germline gives CDR1 SEHNR, CDR2 FQNEAQ (reference sequence). The V gene end was trimmed by 1 base and the J gene end by 4 bases; junction bases not matched to a gene: 10. The sample is drawn from a study of cytomegalovirus exposure and HLA in healthy donors. The study, taken as a whole, reports: Prior analysis indicated that the majority of TCR beta V segments exhibited productivity approximately 87% or approximately 30% of the time.

The PCR made use of 60 Vbeta and 13 Jbeta primers. The protocol was immunoSEQ multiplex PCR, while the TCRdb copy is restricted to in-frame clones and leaves out a portion. Here the sample spans some 150,000 clones, around 78% being singletons. Material: PBMCs. The chain uses TRBV7-9 and TRBJ1-2; 9 bases are a match to TRBD1. This receptor was taken from a female donor in good health and CMV-seronegative. DNA of the CDR3: TGTGCCAGCAGCTTAGGGGGACCGGGGACAGGGTCCTATGGCTACACCTTC. Its translation is CASSLGGPGTGSYGYTF.